The 31 T cell receptor beta chains presented below share a single source sample, sequenced in a study of blood T cell repertoires in COVID-19. Data came from immunoSEQ multiplex PCR; TCRdb stores just in-frame clones and leaves some out. The data contain 140,000 to 150,000 clones, about four fifths of them singletons. The sequenced material came from peripheral blood. These receptor sequences come from a human donor with acute or convalescent COVID-19. The donor label of this sample is uncertain.

This chain joins TRBV18 and TRBJ2-2; D gene unclear. This CDR3 has 13 residues. V lost 2 bases to trimming and J lost 4 bases, with 5 bases between them. The V gene's germline CDR1 is KGHSH and CDR2 LQKENI. CDR3 nucleotides: TGTGCCAGCTCACCAGGGCCCACCGGGGAGCTGTTTTTT. It translates to CASSPGPTGELFF.

The V gene is TRBV10-3, the J gene TRBJ1-1, with D tentatively TRBD1 (5 bases). V lost 0 bases and J lost 1, with 9 bases in between. This CDR3 contains 15 residues. Germline assignment: CDR1 ENHRY and CDR2 SYGVKD. The DNA of the CDR3 is TGTGCCATCAGTGAGTCGAGCAGGGAGAACACTGAAGCTTTCTTT. It codes for CAISESSRENTEAFF.

This rearrangement joins TRBV6-5 to TRBJ2-3; D is possibly TRBD2 (5 bases). The germline V gene encodes CDR1 MNHEY and CDR2 SVGAGI. The CDR3 spans 12 residues. The V gene lost 5 bases and the J gene lost 8 bases, with 11 bases spanning the gap. CDR3 sequence (DNA): TGTGCCAGCAGTCCACTAGGAGGTACGCAGTATTTT. Amino acid sequence: CASSPLGGTQYF.

CDR3 nucleotides: TGTGCCAGCTCACCAGAGGCGAGTGAGCAGTTCTTC. Translating gives CASSPEASEQFF. The V and J genes are TRBV18 and TRBJ2-1, with D unclear. CDR1 KGHSH and CDR2 LQKENI come from the germline V gene. V was trimmed by 2 bases and J by 9 bases, leaving 8 bases between them. CDR3 length: 12 residues.

Comments on this clone: Other nucleotide sequences from this sample produce the same CDR3. V and J are TRBV7-2 and TRBJ1-1, with D possibly matching TRBD1 (6 bases). This CDR3 spans 13 amino acids. Germline V CDR1 and CDR2: SGHTA, FQGNSA. The V and J ends lost 2 bases and 5 bases respectively, with 9 bases between them. CDR3: CASSLQGYTEAFF. DNA of the CDR3: TGTGCCAGCAGCTTACAGGGGTATACTGAAGCTTTCTTT.

This clone has only a few counts. This sequence joins TRBV11-3 and TRBJ2-7; TRBD1 aligns across 9 bases. The CDR3 loop spans 13 amino acids. Germline lookup yields CDR1 SGHNT and CDR2 YENEEA. Trimming removed 4 bases from V and 7 bases from J; junction bases left unmatched: 5. The CDR3 region has the DNA TGTGCCAGCAGCTCACAGGGGGCGTGGGAGCAGTACTTC. Translation: CASSSQGAWEQYF.

This chain links TRBV24-1 with TRBJ2-7; D is unresolved. Germline CDR1 KGHDR, CDR2 SFDVKD. V lost 1 base and J 2 bases, leaving 14 bases between the germline ends. The CDR3 has 16 residues. The CDR3 DNA sequence: TGTGCCACCAGTGATTTTGGGCAGCCTATCCCCTACGAGCAGTACGTC. Translated: CATSDFGQPIPYEQYV.

Points on this clone: This CDR3 is also generated by other DNA sequences in the sample. V is TRBV7-8 and J is TRBJ1-5; 7 bases are shared with TRBD1. This CDR3 is built from 15 residues. J lost 0 bases, V lost 3 bases, and 2 bases had no gene match. CDR1 and CDR2 (germline): SGHVS, FQNEAQ. The CDR3 region has the DNA TGTGCCAGCAGCTTGGGGACAGTTAGCAATCAGCCCCAGCATTTT. Amino acids: CASSLGTVSNQPQHF.

V is TRBV18 and J is TRBJ2-3; D call uncertain. From germline, CDR1 is KGHSH and CDR2 LQKENI. V was pared by 3 bases and J by 0 bases, with 4 bases between. This CDR3 comprises 13 residues. The CDR3 nucleotides read TGTGCCAGCTCACCTACTAGCACAGATACGCAGTATTTT. Amino acids: CASSPTSTDTQYF.

V gene TRBV29-1 combines with J gene TRBJ1-3; D not certain. The V gene's germline CDR1 is SQVTM and CDR2 ANQGSEA. The CDR3 extends over 16 amino acids. V dropped 1 base and J dropped 3 bases, with 16 bases sitting between them. The CDR3 is CSVEVKHLNVGNTIYF. CDR3 in DNA: TGCAGCGTTGAAGTTAAACATCTGAATGTTGGAAACACCATATATTTT.

This clone was counted only a few times. This rearrangement joins TRBV18 to TRBJ2-3, with unresolved D. Per the germline V gene, CDR1 is KGHSH and CDR2 is LQKENI. The V end was cut by 3 bases, the J end by 2 bases, with 9 bases between. CDR3 size: 14 residues. Written as DNA, the CDR3 is TGTGCCAGCTCACCTCGGCAGGACACAGATACGCAGTATTTT. It codes for CASSPRQDTDTQYF. Full variable domain (rest looked up from reference TRBV18 and TRBJ2-3): NAGVMQNPRHLVRRRGQEARLRCSPMKGHSHVYWYRQLPEEGLKFMVYLQKENIIDESGMPKERFSAEFPKEGPSILRIQQVVRGDSAAYFCASSPRQDTDTQYFGPGTRLTVL.

This clone was seen more than once but under ten times. This chain connects TRBV29-1 to TRBJ2-1; TRBD1 matches 8 bases. This CDR3 region has 15 residues. Germline CDR1 and CDR2: SQVTM and ANQGSEA. V dropped 6 bases and J dropped 1; count of bases not matched to a gene: 8. In DNA form, the CDR3 reads TGCAGCGTGGAGCGCCGGGACAGGTCCTACAATGAGCAGTTCTTC. Translation: CSVERRDRSYNEQFF.

The J gene is TRBJ1-2, the V gene TRBV5-4; 7 bases line up with TRBD1. CDR3 length equals 17 residues. Trimming removed 4 bases from V and 1 base from J; junction bases left unmatched: 13. Germline V gene lookup returns CDR1 SGHNT and CDR2 YYREEE (reference sequence). The CDR3 sequence: CASSPGGTVDLNYGYTF. The CDR3 bases are TGTGCCAGCAGCCCTGGGGGGACAGTAGACCTTAACTATGGCTACACCTTC.

The CDR3 DNA is TGTGCCAGCAGCCACAGGACAGGGGGGGGCGAGCAGTACTTC. Translating gives CASSHRTGGGEQYF. This sequence joins TRBV14 and TRBJ2-7; TRBD1 matches 10 bases. CDR3 length: 14 residues. Unmatched junction bases numbered 5, after V lost 3 bases and J lost 6 bases. Germline CDR1 is SGHDN and CDR2 is FVKESK.

The rearrangement joins TRBV4-1 to TRBJ1-2, with D possibly TRBD1 on 6 matching bases. Between the trimmed V and J ends, which lost 0 bases and 4 bases, there was a span of 12 bases. From germline, CDR1 is MGHRA and CDR2 YSYEKL. The CDR3 has 15 amino acids. The CDR3 reads CASSQDGQGPYGYTF. As DNA, the CDR3 is TGCGCCAGCAGCCAAGATGGCCAGGGGCCCTATGGCTACACCTTC.

The chain recombines TRBV30 with TRBJ1-5, with D possibly TRBD1 on 5 matching bases. From germline, CDR1 is GTSNPN and CDR2 SVGIG (reference sequence). The CDR3 covers 15 residues. Trimming cost V 0 bases and J 6 bases, with 15 bases left between them. The CDR3 protein is CAWSVDSQRGQPQHF. CDR3 nucleotides: TGTGCCTGGAGTGTCGATTCTCAAAGGGGTCAGCCCCAGCATTTT.

The rearrangement uses TRBV12-5 and TRBJ2-7; tentative D call: TRBD2 (5 bases). This CDR3 has 14 residues. Germline assignment: CDR1 LGHNT and CDR2 FRNRAP. Trimming shortened V by 8 bases and J by 3 bases, and 17 bases separated the two germline ends. The CDR3 DNA follows: TGTGCTAGTAGGGTACCCCATCGGGACTACGAGCAGTACGTC. Amino acid sequence: CASRVPHRDYEQYV.

The genes are TRBV7-9 and TRBJ2-7; 11 nucleotides agree with TRBD2. Germline assignment: CDR1 SEHNR and CDR2 FQNEAQ (reference sequence). This CDR3 contains 18 residues. J lost 6 bases, V lost 1 base, and 14 bases had no gene match. Written as DNA, the CDR3 is TGTGCCAGCAGCTTAGAGGGGAGGACTAGCGGGCCCGGTGGCGAGCAGTACTTC. Translated: CASSLEGRTSGPGGEQYF.

There are a few counts of this clone. This chain connects TRBV28 to TRBJ1-1, with 9 bases identical to TRBD1. The length of the CDR3 is 15 residues. Germline V gives CDR1 MDHEN, CDR2 SYDVKM. With V trimmed by 5 bases and J by 7 bases, 11 bases remained unmatched. DNA for the CDR3: TGTGCCAGCAGTCCACGGGGACAGGGTTACGTTGAAGCTTTCTTT. Translated, it gives CASSPRGQGYVEAFF.

This clone came up once. The chain couples TRBV5-4 to TRBJ1-2, with D hard to call. Germline lookup yields CDR1 SGHNT and CDR2 YYREEE (reference sequence). The ends were cut back, 0 bases at V and 2 bases at J, with 8 bases in the middle. The CDR3 extends over 14 amino acids. The CDR3 sequence is CASSLVGENYGYTF. The CDR3 nucleotides read TGTGCCAGCAGCTTGGTTGGGGAGAACTATGGCTACACCTTC.

The chain recombines TRBV14 with TRBJ1-2, with TRBD1 identical over 9 bases. The germline CDR1 and CDR2 sequences are SGHDN and FVKESK. This CDR3 region has 15 residues. The ends lost 4 bases at V and 7 bases at J; junction bases unmatched: 10. The CDR3 DNA is TGTGCCAGCAGCCCCGGGACAGGGCGACGGCGTGGCTACACCTTC. It codes for CASSPGTGRRRGYTF.

In its sample, this clone was seen a few times. This chain connects TRBV5-4 to TRBJ2-2; 10 bases align to TRBD1. V shed 3 bases and J 3 bases; nucleotides not matched to a gene: 5. Germline CDR1 is SGHNT and CDR2 is YYREEE (reference sequence). The CDR3 extends over 16 amino acids. CDR3 protein: CASSWTGTGDTGELFF. The CDR3 coding sequence is TGTGCCAGCAGCTGGACCGGGACAGGGGACACCGGGGAGCTGTTTTTT.

V and J are TRBV30 and TRBJ1-4, with D perhaps matching TRBD1 (6 bases). This CDR3 spans 15 amino acids. Deletions cut 1 base from V and 7 bases from J, with 16 bases between. Germline V gene lookup returns CDR1 GTSNPN and CDR2 SVGIG (reference sequence). CDR3 sequence: CAWSAPGGRREKLFF. In DNA, the CDR3 is TGTGCCTGGAGTGCCCCGGGGGGGCGACGTGAAAAACTGTTTTTT. Full variable domain (remainder filled in from reference TRBV30 and TRBJ1-4): SQTIHQWPATLVQPVGSPLSLECTVEGTSNPNLYWYRQAAGRGLQLLFYSVGIGQISSEVPQNLSASRPQDRQFILSSKKLLLSDSGFYLCAWSAPGGRREKLFFGSGTQLSVL.

A word on this clone: In the same sample, other DNA sequences code for this CDR3. V and J are TRBV5-1 and TRBJ1-6, with 8 nucleotides matching TRBD1. V shed 4 bases and J 7 bases; nucleotides not matched to a gene: 4. CDR3 length equals 14 residues. CDR1 is SGHRS, CDR2 YFSETQ, per germline. In DNA, the CDR3 is TGCGCCAGCAGCCCCGGGACAGGCAATTCACCCCTCCACTTT. Translation gives CASSPGTGNSPLHF.

The rearrangement links TRBV6-5 to TRBJ2-7, with D maybe TRBD1 (6 bases). The V gene lost 8 bases and the J gene lost 2 bases, with 13 bases spanning the gap. The germline CDR1 and CDR2 sequences are MNHEY and SVGAGI. The CDR3 loop spans 13 amino acids. CDR3 sequence (DNA): TGTGCCAGCCGCCGGGACAATACCTACGAGCAGTACTTC. This translates into CASRRDNTYEQYF.

This clone was seen a few times. Other DNA sequences in the same sample also yield this CDR3. CDR3 loop: CASRRDSYEQYF. The CDR3 nucleotides are TGTGCCAGCAGGCGCGACAGCTACGAGCAGTACTTC. The gene calls are TRBV12-3 or TRBV12-4 and TRBJ2-7; TRBD1 might be the D (5 bases). This CDR3 spans 12 amino acids. The ends were cut back, 6 bases at V and 3 bases at J, with 9 bases in the middle.

This sequence joins TRBV10-3 and TRBJ1-2; D remains ambiguous. V lost 6 bases and J lost 8, with 16 bases in between. Germline-derived CDR1 and CDR2 are ENHRY and SYGVKD. The length of the CDR3 is 13 residues. As DNA, the CDR3 is TGTGCCATCAGACCGACGGATCCGGGGGGCTACACCTTC. This sequence encodes CAIRPTDPGGYTF.

V gene TRBV12-5 combines with J gene TRBJ1-2; weak D call: TRBD1 (5 bases). CDR3 length: 16 residues. Germline CDR1 and CDR2: LGHNT and FRNRAP. Trimming took off 3 bases at V and 4 bases at J, with 18 bases between the two ends. The CDR3 region is CASGFPLGGGAYGYTF. The CDR3 bases are TGTGCTAGTGGTTTTCCCCTGGGGGGGGGAGCCTATGGCTACACCTTC.

The V and J genes are TRBV27 and TRBJ1-2, with D maybe TRBD1 (5 bases). V shed 0 bases and J shed 7 bases, with 9 bases lying between them. The germline V gene encodes CDR1 MNHEY and CDR2 SMNVEV (reference sequence). This CDR3 is built from 13 residues. The CDR3 DNA follows: TGTGCCAGCAGTTTATCCCAGGGATCTGGCTACACCTTC. Amino acid sequence: CASSLSQGSGYTF.

CDR3 DNA sequence: TGTGCCAGCAGTTTATCTACGGGTGCAACTAATGAAAAACTGTTTTTT. Protein: CASSLSTGATNEKLFF. The chain joins TRBV27 to TRBJ1-4; no reliable D call. Germline CDR1 and CDR2: MNHEY and SMNVEV (reference sequence). V lost 0 bases and J 0 bases, leaving 8 bases between the germline ends. CDR3 length: 16 amino acids.

V usage is TRBV5-1 and J usage is TRBJ2-7, with TRBD1 identical over 8 bases. CDR3 length equals 14 residues. Trimming took 4 bases from V and 5 from J; bases not matched to a gene: 8. Germline CDR1 and CDR2: SGHRS and YFSETQ. This chain's CDR3 is CASSTGQGFDEQYF. The CDR3 DNA is TGCGCCAGCAGCACCGGACAGGGATTCGACGAGCAGTACTTC.